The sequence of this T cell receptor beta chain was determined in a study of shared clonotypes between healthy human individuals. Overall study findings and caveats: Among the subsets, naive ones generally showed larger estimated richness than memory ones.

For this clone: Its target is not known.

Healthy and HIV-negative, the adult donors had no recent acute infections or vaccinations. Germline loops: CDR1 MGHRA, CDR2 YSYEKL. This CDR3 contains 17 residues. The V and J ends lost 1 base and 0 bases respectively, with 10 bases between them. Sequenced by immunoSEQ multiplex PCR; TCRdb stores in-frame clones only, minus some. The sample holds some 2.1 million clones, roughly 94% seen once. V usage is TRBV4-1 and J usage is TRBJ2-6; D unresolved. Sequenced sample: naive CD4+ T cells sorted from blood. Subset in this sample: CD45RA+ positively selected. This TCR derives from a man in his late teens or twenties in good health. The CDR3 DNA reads TGCGCCAGCAGCCAAGGGATTTTAAGCTCTGGGGCCAACGTCCTGACTTTC. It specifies CASSQGILSSGANVLTF.